This T cell receptor beta chain was identified in a study of blood T cell repertoires in COVID-19. The CDR3 sequence is 13 residues long. CDR1 and CDR2 from the germline V gene are SGHTA and FQGNSA. J was trimmed by 4 bases and V by 5 bases; bases with no gene match: 3. Assay used: immunoSEQ multiplex PCR; TCRdb lists only in-frame clones, some missing. The table has fewer than 600,000 clones, approximately 87% seen once; the top ten hold 1.8%. The clonotype comes from a woman aged 40 to 50 who had recovered from COVID-19. This chain connects TRBV7-2 to TRBJ2-3, with 7 bases fitting TRBD1. Material for sequencing was PBMCs or T cells enriched from blood (not recorded which). CDR3 region: CASSAQGSDTQYF. In DNA, the CDR3 is TGTGCCAGCAGCGCACAGGGGTCAGATACGCAGTATTTT.